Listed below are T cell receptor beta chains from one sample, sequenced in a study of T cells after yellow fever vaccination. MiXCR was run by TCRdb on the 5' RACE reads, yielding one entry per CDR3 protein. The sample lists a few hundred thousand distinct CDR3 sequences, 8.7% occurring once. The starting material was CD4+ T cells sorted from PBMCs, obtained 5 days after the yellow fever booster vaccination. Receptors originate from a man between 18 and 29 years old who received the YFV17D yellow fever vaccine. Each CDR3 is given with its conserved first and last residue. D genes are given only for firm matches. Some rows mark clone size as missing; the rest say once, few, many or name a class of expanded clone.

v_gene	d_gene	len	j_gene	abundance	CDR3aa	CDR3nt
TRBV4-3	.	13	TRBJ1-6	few	CASSQDTSTPLHF	TGCGCCAGCAGCCAAGATACGAGCACACCCCTCCACTTT
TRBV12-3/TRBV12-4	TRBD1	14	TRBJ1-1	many	CASSSQGALTEAFF	TGTGCCAGCAGCTCACAGGGGGCCCTTACTGAAGCTTTCTTT
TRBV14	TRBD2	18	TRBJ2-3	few	CASSRRTSGGAWSVTQYF	TGTGCCAGCAGCCGAAGGACTAGCGGGGGGGCCTGGTCTGTTACGCAGTATTTT
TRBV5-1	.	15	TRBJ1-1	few	CASQTNPGRLTEAFF	TGCGCCAGCCAAACCAACCCGGGAAGGCTCACTGAAGCTTTCTTT
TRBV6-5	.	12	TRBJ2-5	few	CASSGSSETQYF	TGTGCCAGCAGTGGTTCGTCGGAGACCCAGTACTTC
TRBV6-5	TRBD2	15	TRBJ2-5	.	CASKISGGLWETQYF	TGTGCCAGCAAGATTAGCGGGGGATTGTGGGAGACCCAGTACTTC
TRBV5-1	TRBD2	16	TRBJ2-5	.	CASSLGASGYQETQYF	TGCGCCAGCAGCTTGGGGGCTAGCGGGTACCAAGAGACCCAGTACTTC
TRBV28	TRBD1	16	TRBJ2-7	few	CASSSGGQGARQEQYF	TGTGCCAGCAGTTCCGGCGGACAGGGGGCGCGACAAGAGCAGTACTTC
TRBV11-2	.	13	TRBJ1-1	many	CASSFNENTEAFF	TGTGCCAGCAGCTTTAATGAGAACACTGAAGCTTTCTTT
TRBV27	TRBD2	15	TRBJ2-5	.	CASSSGGGVQETQYF	TGTGCCAGCAGTTCCGGCGGGGGAGTCCAAGAGACCCAGTACTTC
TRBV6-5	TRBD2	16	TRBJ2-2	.	CASSLRAGGPTGELFF	TGTGCCAGCTCCTTACGGGCGGGGGGGCCCACCGGGGAGCTGTTTTTT
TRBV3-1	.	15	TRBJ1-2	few	CASSQDTGRAYGYTF	TGTGCCAGCAGCCAAGATACGGGCCGGGCTTATGGCTACACCTTC
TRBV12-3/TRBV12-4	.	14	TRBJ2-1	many	CASSPPVRSGEQFF	TGTGCCAGCAGCCCCCCCGTCCGGTCCGGTGAGCAGTTCTTC
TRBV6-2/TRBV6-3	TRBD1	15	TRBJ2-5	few	CASSYSGQLEETQYF	TGTGCCAGCAGTTACTCGGGACAGCTAGAAGAGACCCAGTACTTC
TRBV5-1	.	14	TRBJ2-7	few	CASSLGQAEDEQYF	TGCGCCAGCAGCTTGGGTCAGGCTGAGGACGAGCAGTACTTC
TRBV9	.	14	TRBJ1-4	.	CASSSLATNEKLFF	TGTGCCAGCAGCTCTCTTGCAACTAATGAAAAACTGTTTTTT
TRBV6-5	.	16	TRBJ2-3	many	CASSRRSVGFTDTQYF	TGTGCCAGCAGTCGCAGGAGTGTAGGGTTCACAGATACGCAGTATTTT
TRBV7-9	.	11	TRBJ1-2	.	CASSSSFGYTF	TGTGCCAGCAGCTCCAGCTTCGGCTACACCTTC
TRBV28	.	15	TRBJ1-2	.	CASVPALRTNYGYTF	TGTGCCAGCGTCCCGGCCCTTCGAACTAACTATGGCTACACCTTC
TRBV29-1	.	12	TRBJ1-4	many	CSVQPGSEKLFF	TGCAGCGTCCAACCGGGATCCGAAAAACTGTTTTTT
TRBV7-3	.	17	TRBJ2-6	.	CASSRNAWGAGANVLTF	TGTGCCAGCAGCCGTAACGCATGGGGTGCTGGGGCCAACGTCCTGACTTTC
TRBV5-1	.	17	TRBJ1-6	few	CASSLWTASSYNSPLHF	TGCGCCAGCAGCCTGTGGACAGCTAGCTCCTATAATTCACCCCTCCACTTT
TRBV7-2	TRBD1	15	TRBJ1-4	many	CASSPNRGFNEKLFF	TGTGCCAGCAGCCCAAACAGGGGATTCAATGAAAAACTGTTTTTT
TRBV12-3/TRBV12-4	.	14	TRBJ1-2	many	CASSDAGTFRGYTF	TGTGCCAGCAGTGACGCCGGGACCTTTCGCGGCTACACCTTC
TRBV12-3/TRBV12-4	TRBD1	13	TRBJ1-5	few	CASRGQGNQPQHF	TGTGCCAGCAGAGGACAGGGTAATCAGCCCCAGCATTTT
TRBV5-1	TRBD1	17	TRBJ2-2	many	CASSPPGQGANTGELFF	TGCGCCAGCAGCCCACCGGGACAGGGGGCGAACACCGGGGAGCTGTTTTTT
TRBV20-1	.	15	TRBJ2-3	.	CSARVLSGHTDTQYF	TGCAGTGCTAGAGTCCTTAGCGGCCACACAGATACGCAGTATTTT
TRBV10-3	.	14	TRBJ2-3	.	CAISESSGTDTQYF	TGTGCCATCAGTGAAAGTAGCGGCACAGATACGCAGTATTTT
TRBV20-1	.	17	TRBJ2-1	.	CSARVLATSFYYNEQFF	TGCAGTGCTAGAGTCCTAGCGACATCGTTCTACTACAATGAGCAGTTCTTC
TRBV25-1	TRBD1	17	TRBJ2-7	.	CASSPPAGQGSSYEQYF	TGTGCCAGCAGTCCTCCCGCGGGACAGGGCAGCTCCTACGAGCAGTACTTC
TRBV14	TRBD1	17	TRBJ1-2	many	CASSQGLGRGPNYGYTF	TGTGCCAGCAGCCAAGGCCTAGGCAGGGGGCCCAACTATGGCTACACCTTC
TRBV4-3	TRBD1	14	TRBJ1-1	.	CASSQENRGSVAFF	TGCGCCAGCAGCCAGGAAAACAGGGGGTCGGTAGCTTTCTTT
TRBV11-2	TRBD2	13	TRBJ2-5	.	CASTGTSAETQYF	TGTGCCAGCACCGGGACTAGCGCGGAGACCCAGTACTTC
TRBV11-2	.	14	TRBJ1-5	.	CASSATGENQIQHF	TGTGCCAGCAGCGCAACAGGTGAAAATCAGATCCAGCATTTT
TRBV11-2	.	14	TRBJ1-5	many	CASSLSGVNQPQHF	TGTGCCAGCAGCTTATCAGGGGTCAATCAGCCCCAGCATTTT
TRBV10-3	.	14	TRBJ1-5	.	CAISEGVSNQPQHF	TGTGCCATCAGTGAGGGGGTTAGCAATCAGCCCCAGCATTTT
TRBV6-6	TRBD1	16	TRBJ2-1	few	CASSYYRTGDRNEQFF	TGTGCCAGCAGTTACTACCGGACAGGGGATAGGAATGAGCAGTTCTTC
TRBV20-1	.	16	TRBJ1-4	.	CSARDHHPRGNEKLFF	TGCAGTGCTAGAGATCACCACCCGAGGGGAAATGAAAAACTGTTTTTT